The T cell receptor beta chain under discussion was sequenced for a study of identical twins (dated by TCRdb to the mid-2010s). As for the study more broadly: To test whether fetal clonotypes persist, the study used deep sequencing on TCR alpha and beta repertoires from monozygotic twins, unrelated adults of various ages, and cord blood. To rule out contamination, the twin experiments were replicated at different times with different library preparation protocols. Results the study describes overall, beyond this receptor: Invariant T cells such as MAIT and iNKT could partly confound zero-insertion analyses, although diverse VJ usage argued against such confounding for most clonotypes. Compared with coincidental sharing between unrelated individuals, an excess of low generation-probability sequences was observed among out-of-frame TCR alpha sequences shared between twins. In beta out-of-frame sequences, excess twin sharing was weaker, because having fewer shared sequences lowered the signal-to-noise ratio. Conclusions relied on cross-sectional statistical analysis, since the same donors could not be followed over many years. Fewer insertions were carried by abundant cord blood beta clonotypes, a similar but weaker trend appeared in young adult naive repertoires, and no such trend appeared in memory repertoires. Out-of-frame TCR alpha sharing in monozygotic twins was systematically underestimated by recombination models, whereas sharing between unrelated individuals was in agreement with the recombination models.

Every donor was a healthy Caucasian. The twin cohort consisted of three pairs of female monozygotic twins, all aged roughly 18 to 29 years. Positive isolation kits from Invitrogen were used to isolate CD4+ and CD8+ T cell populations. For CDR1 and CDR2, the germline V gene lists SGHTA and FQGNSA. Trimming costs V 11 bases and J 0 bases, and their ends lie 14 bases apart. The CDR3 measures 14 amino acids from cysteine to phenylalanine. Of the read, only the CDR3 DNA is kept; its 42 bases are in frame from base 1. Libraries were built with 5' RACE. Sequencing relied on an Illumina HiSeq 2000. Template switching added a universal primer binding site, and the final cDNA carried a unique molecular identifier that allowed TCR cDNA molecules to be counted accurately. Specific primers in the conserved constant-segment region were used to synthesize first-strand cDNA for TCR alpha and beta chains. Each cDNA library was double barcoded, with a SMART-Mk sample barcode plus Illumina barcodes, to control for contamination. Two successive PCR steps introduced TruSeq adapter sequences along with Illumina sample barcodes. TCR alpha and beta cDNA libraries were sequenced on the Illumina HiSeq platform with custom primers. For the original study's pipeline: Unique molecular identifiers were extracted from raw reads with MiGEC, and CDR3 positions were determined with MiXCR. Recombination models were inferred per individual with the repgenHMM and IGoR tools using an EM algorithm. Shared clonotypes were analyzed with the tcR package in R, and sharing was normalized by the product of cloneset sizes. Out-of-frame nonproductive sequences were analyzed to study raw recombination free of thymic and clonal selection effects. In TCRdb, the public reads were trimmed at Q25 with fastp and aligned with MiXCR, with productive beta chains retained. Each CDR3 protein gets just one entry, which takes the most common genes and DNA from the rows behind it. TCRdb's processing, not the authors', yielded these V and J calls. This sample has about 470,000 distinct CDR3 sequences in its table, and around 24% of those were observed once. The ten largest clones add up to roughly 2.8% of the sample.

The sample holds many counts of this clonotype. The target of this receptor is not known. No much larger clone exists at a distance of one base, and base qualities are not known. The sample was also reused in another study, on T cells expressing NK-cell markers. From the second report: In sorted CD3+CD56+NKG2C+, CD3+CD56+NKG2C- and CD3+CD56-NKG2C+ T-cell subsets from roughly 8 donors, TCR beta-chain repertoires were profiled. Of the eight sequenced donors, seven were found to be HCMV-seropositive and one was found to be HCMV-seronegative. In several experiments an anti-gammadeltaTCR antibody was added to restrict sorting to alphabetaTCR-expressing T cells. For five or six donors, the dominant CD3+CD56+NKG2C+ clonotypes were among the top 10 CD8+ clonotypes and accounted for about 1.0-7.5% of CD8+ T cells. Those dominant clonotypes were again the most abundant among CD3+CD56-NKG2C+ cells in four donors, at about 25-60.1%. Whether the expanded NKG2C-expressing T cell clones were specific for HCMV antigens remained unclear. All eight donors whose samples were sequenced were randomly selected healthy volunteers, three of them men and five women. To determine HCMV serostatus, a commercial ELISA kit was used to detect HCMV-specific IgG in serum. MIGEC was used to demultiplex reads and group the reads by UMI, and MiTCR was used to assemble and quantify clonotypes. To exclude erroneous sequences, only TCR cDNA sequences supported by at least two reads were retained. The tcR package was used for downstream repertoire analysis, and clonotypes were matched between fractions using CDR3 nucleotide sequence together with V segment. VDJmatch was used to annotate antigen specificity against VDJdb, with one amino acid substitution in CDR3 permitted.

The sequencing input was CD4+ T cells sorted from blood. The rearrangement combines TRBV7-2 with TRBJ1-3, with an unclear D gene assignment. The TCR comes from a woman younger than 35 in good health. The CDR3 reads CALSNHSSGNTIYF. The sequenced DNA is TGTGCCCTCAGCAATCATTCCTCTGGAAACACCATATATTTT.